The clone carrying this T cell receptor (beta chain) was found a few times. Lactation, pregnancy, other autoimmune disease or uncontrolled infection excluded patients. This entry belongs to a study of T cells in Graves' hyperthyroidism and ophthalmopathy. Trimming took 5 bases from V and 1 from J; bases not matched to a gene: 5. The CDR3 covers 16 residues. RNA transcripts yielded amplified TCR beta CDR3 regions. The primer set for the first-round RT-PCR of the TCR CDR3 was HTBI. One entry per CDR3 protein, called by TCRdb with MiXCR from the multiplex PCR reads. The table includes roughly 510,000 distinct CDR3 sequences, around 21% detected once.

The chain is built from TRBV12-3 or TRBV12-4 and TRBJ1-1; 12 bases fit TRBD1. Sequenced: blood. The origin of this receptor is a man in his late teens or twenties with Graves' hyperthyroidism. This chain's CDR3 is CASSAGTGGANTEAFF. In nucleotides, the CDR3 is TGTGCCAGCAGTGCCGGGACAGGGGGCGCGAACACTGAAGCTTTCTTT.